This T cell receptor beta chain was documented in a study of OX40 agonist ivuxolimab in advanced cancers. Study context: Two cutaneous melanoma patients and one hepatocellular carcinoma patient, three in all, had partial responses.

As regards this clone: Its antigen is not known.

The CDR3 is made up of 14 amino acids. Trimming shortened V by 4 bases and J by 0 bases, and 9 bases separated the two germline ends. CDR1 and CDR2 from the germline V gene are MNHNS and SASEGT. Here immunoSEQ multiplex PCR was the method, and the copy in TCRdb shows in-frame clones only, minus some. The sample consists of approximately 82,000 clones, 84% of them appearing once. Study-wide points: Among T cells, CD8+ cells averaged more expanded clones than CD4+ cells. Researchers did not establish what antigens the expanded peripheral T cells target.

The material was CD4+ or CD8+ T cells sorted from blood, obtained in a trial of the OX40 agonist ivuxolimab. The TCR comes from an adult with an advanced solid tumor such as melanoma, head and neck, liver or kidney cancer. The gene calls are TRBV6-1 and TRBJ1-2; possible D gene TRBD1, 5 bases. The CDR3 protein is CASSGSTANYGYTF. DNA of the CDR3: TGTGCCAGCAGTGGGTCGACAGCTAACTATGGCTACACCTTC.